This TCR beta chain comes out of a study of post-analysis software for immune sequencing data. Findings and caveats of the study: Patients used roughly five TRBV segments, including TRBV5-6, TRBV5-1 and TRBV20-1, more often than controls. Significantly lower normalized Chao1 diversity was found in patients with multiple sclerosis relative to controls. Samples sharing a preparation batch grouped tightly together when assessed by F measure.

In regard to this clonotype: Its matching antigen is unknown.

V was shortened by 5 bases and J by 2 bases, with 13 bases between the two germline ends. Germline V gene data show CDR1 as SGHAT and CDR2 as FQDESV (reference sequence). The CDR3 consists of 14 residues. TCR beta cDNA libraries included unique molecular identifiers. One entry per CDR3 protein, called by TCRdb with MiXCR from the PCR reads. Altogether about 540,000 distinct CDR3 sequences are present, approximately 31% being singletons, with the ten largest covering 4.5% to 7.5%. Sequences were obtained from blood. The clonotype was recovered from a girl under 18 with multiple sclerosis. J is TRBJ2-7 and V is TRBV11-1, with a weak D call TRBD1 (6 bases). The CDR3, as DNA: TGTGCCAGCAGCGCTTGGGACAACCCCTACGAGCAGTACTTC. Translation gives CASSAWDNPYEQYF.